This T cell receptor beta chain originates from a study of blood T cells in healthy people across ages. This clonotype has more than one count but fewer than ten. V was clipped by 3 bases and J by 10 bases; unmatched bases: 12. Germline CDR1 reads DFQATT; CDR2 reads SNEGSKA (reference sequence). CDR3 length: 15 amino acids. Through a sample-barcoded 5' primer and a J-beta primer mix, a second PCR was run for roughly 6 to 12 cycles. All cDNA molecules were each tagged by a template-switch adaptor with 12 random nucleotides. TCRdb re-analysed the 5' RACE reads in MiXCR, keeping a single row per CDR3 protein. The sample consists of 1.8 million or so distinct CDR3 sequences, around 40% of them appearing once.

The chain has TRBV20-1 and TRBJ1-6, with 7 bases identical to TRBD1. The TCR sequence derives from a human donor in good health. Material: blood. In DNA form, the CDR3 reads TGCAGTGCTAGCTTTGGGGCAGGGGGTCGATCACCCCTCCACTTT. Translating it yields CSASFGAGGRSPLHF.